The clone carrying this TCR beta chain is medium-sized by share. Antigen: not known. CDR3 size: 13 residues. Germline assignment: CDR1 GTSNPN and CDR2 SVGIG (reference sequence). The V end lost 2 bases, the J end lost 8 bases, and 15 bases lay between the germline ends. Measured with immunoSEQ multiplex PCR; TCRdb has only the in-frame clones, and not every one. This sample has 20,000 to 25,000 clones, with roughly two thirds found just once. The sample originates from a study of pediatric ulcerative colitis. Study observations and caveats: Ulcerative colitis patients shared more blood-rectal clones than controls. Total lymphocyte DNA, not sorted subsets, was the template.

Rectal tissue came from one to two pinch biopsies taken at colonoscopy. This rearrangement joins TRBV30 to TRBJ1-2, with a weak D call TRBD1 (5 bases). The specimen sequenced was gut tissue. The receptor's source is a boy younger than 18 with severe ulcerative colitis. This chain's CDR3 is CAWSQSGLQGYTF. The DNA for the CDR3 is TGTGCCTGGAGTCAGTCGGGACTTCAGGGCTACACCTTC.